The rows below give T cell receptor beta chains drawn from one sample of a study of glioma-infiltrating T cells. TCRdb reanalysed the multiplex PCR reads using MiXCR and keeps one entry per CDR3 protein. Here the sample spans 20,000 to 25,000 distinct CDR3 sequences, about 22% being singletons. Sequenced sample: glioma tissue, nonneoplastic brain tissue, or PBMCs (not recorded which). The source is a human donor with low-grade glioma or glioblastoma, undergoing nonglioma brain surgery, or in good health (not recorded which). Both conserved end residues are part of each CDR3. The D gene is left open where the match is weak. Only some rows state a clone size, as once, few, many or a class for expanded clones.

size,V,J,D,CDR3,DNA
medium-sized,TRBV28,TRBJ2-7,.,CASTPSTVPYEQYF,TGTGCCAGCACCCCTTCGACAGTTCCCTACGAGCAGTACTTC
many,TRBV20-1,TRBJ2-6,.,CSALRVPGANVLTF,TGCAGTGCGCTCAGGGTTCCTGGGGCCAACGTCCTGACTTTC
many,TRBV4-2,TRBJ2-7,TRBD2,CASSQAGTRAYEQYF,TGTGCCAGCAGCCAGGCCGGGACTAGAGCCTACGAGCAGTACTTC
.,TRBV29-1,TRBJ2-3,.,CSSRSRAATDTQYF,TGCAGCTCTCGCTCGAGGGCCGCCACAGATACGCAGTATTTT
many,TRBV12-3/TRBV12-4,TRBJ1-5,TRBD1,CASSFTGGNQPQHF,TGTGCCAGCAGTTTCACAGGGGGCAATCAGCCCCAGCATTTT
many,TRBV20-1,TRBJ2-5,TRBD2,CSARVGGAGHKETQYF,TGCAGTGCTAGGGTCGGGGGGGCCGGTCATAAGGAGACCCAGTACTTC
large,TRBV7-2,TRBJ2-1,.,CASSLEVYNEQFF,TGTGCCAGCAGCTTAGAGGTCTACAATGAGCAGTTCTTC
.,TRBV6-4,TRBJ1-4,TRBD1,CASSRRQGNNEKLFF,TGTGCCAGCAGTCGGAGACAGGGGAATAATGAAAAACTGTTTTTT
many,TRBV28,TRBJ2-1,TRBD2,CASSVIAGGPYEQFF,TGTGCCAGCAGCGTGATAGCGGGGGGGCCCTATGAGCAGTTCTTC
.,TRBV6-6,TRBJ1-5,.,CASRGHGNQPQHF,TGCGCCAGCAGGGGACATGGCAATCAGCCCCAGCATTTT
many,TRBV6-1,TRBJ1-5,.,CASSAGGGPQHF,TGTGCCAGCAGTGCCGGGGGGGGGCCCCAGCATTTT
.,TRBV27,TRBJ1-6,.,CASIVGGTHNSPLHF,TGTGCCAGCATCGTGGGGGGGACGCATAATTCACCCCTCCACTTT
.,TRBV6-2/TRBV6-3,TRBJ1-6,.,CASRLHAPNSPLHF,TGTGCCAGCAGATTACACGCTCCGAATTCACCCCTCCACTTT
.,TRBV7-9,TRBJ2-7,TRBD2,CASGKAGGSSYEQYF,TGTGCCAGCGGAAAAGCGGGGGGGAGCTCCTACGAGCAGTACTTC
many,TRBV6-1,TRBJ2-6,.,CASRLQGSPGANVLTF,TGTGCCAGCAGACTACAGGGTAGCCCTGGGGCCAACGTCCTGACTTTC
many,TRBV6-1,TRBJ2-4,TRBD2,CASSSVRRGVENIQYF,TGTGCCAGCAGTTCGGTCCGGCGGGGGGTAGAAAACATTCAGTACTTC